This TCR beta chain was identified in a study of cytomegalovirus exposure and HLA in healthy donors. Germline V gene sequence: CDR1 SGHTA, CDR2 FQGNSA. This CDR3 spans 15 amino acids. Trimming removed 5 bases from V and 2 bases from J; junction bases left unmatched: 6. A multiplex PCR was run with 60 Vbeta primers and 13 Jbeta primers. Sequencing used immunoSEQ multiplex PCR; TCRdb keeps in-frame clones, though not all of them. The table gives 45,000 to 60,000 clones; the top ten clones make up around 4% of it. To note about this clone: The antigen remains undetermined.

Though probably carrying unrecorded immune exposures, donors were nominally healthy at sampling. General study points: TCR beta chains numbering roughly 150 were designated cytomegalovirus-associated. In a later analysis, several top co-occurrence clusters appeared linked to parvovirus B19, influenza, CMV and Epstein-Barr virus. One cluster of highly shared sequence variants probably arose as a sequencing artifact.

The TCR was taken from a male donor in good health and CMV-seronegative. Sequencing input: PBMCs. The genes are TRBV7-2 and TRBJ2-7, with 10 bases fitting TRBD2. CDR3 DNA: TGTGCCAGCAGCCTAAATAGCGGGGGGCCCTACGAGCAGTACTTC. It yields the protein CASSLNSGGPYEQYF.